The clone carrying this T cell receptor beta chain occurred a few times. Trimming removed 5 bases from V and 10 bases from J; junction bases left unmatched: 9. CDR1 DFQATT and CDR2 SNEGSKA come from the germline V gene (reference sequence). This CDR3 comprises 14 residues. TCRdb passed the RT-PCR reads through MiXCR, listing each CDR3 protein once. The sample lists a few hundred distinct CDR3 sequences; 0.69% were seen once. This entry is derived from a study of patients and donors after allogeneic stem cell transplantation. Sequenced sample: blood, either unsorted or a sorted T cell fraction (not recorded which). The chain couples TRBV20-1 to TRBJ2-1; TRBD2 agrees at 12 bases. This TCR derives from a human donor who was either an allogeneic HSCT recipient or a stem cell or donor lymphocyte infusion donor (not recorded which). It is not recorded whose cells these are; they may come from a transplant donor. CDR3 coding DNA: TGCAGTGCTCCTAGCGGGAGGGGTGAGAGGGAGCAGTTCTTC. This translates into CSAPSGRGEREQFF.